These T cell receptor beta chains were read from a single sample in a study of T cell responses to AZD1222 COVID-19 vaccine. Some clones are missing from TCRdb's copy, which holds only in-frame ones; the method was immunoSEQ multiplex PCR. The sample has some 100,000 clones; 90% to 95% are singletons. Sequencing was performed on peripheral blood, taken 28 days after the second AZD1222 dose. These receptor sequences come from an adult who received the AZD1222 COVID-19 vaccine. Both conserved end residues are part of each CDR3. A D gene is named only where the DNA matches it firmly. The size entry is marked missing in some rows and otherwise reads once, few, many or a size class.

>TRBV5-1|TRBJ2-7|.|TRBD1
CASSLDRGARDEQYF
TGCGCCAGCAGCTTGGACAGGGGCGCTAGGGACGAGCAGTACTTC
>TRBV5-6|TRBJ2-3|.|TRBD1
CASSLQGVGTDTQYF
TGTGCCAGCAGCTTACAGGGGGTCGGCACAGATACGCAGTATTTT
>TRBV7-2|TRBJ2-7|.|.
CASSLPQGQSYEQYF
TGTGCCAGCAGCTTACCGCAGGGTCAGTCCTACGAGCAGTACTTC
>TRBV12-5|TRBJ2-7|.|TRBD2
CASGLAIAGGRIYEQYF
TGTGCTAGTGGTTTGGCAATAGCGGGGGGGCGAATCTACGAGCAGTACTTC
>TRBV25-1|TRBJ1-4|.|TRBD1
CASTRTGGGYEKLFF
TGTGCCAGCACTCGAACAGGGGGCGGATACGAAAAACTGTTTTTT
>TRBV20-1|TRBJ1-4|.|.
CSASAGSNEKLFF
TGCAGTGCTAGTGCCGGATCTAATGAAAAACTGTTTTTT
>TRBV6-5|TRBJ1-1|.|TRBD1
CASSYRRGLSTEAFF
TGTGCCAGCAGTTACCGCAGGGGGCTGAGCACTGAAGCTTTCTTT
>TRBV14|TRBJ2-1|once|.
CASSVYNEQFF
TGTGCCAGCAGCGTCTACAATGAGCAGTTCTTC
>TRBV29-1|TRBJ1-2|once|.
CSVEDRGYGYTF
TGCAGCGTTGAAGACAGGGGCTATGGCTACACCTTC
>TRBV7-2|TRBJ2-7|.|.
CASSTGTADAYEQYF
TGTGCCAGCAGCACCGGGACCGCCGACGCCTACGAGCAGTACTTC
>TRBV7-2|TRBJ2-1|few|TRBD2
CASSPTGTSYSNEQFF
TGTGCCAGCAGCCCAACCGGGACTAGTTATTCCAATGAGCAGTTCTTC
>TRBV4-2|TRBJ1-2|.|.
CASSQESLTRHRGYGYTF
TGTGCCAGCAGCCAAGAGTCCCTGACGCGCCATCGTGGCTATGGCTACACCTTC
>TRBV6-1|TRBJ1-2|.|.
CASSERWSATDGYTF
TGTGCCAGCAGTGAAAGGTGGTCCGCAACTGATGGCTACACCTTC
>TRBV5-1|TRBJ1-2|.|TRBD1
CASGTALYYGYTF
TGCGCCAGCGGGACAGCCCTGTACTATGGCTACACCTTC
>TRBV30|TRBJ1-1|.|.
CAWTALGYTEAFF
TGTGCCTGGACCGCCCTGGGGTACACTGAAGCTTTCTTT
>TRBV9|TRBJ1-2|.|TRBD1
CASSLGTGGVYGYTF
TGTGCCAGCAGTCTAGGGACAGGGGGGGTCTATGGCTACACCTTC
>TRBV19|TRBJ1-4|once|TRBD1
CASSRTGDNEKLFF
TGTGCCAGTTCAAGGACAGGGGATAATGAAAAACTGTTTTTT
>TRBV7-9|TRBJ2-1|.|TRBD1
CASSQGDEQFF
TGTGCCAGCAGCCAGGGGGATGAGCAGTTCTTC
>TRBV6-2/TRBV6-3|TRBJ1-2|.|.
CASSFSSAYKNPNYGYTF
TGTGCCAGCAGTTTCTCCTCAGCTTACAAAAATCCTAACTATGGCTACACCTTC
>TRBV11-3|TRBJ1-1|.|.
CASSFQRVNTEAFF
TGTGCCAGCAGCTTCCAACGGGTGAACACTGAAGCTTTCTTT
>TRBV5-1|TRBJ2-1|.|.
CASSLEAKPYNEQFF
TGCGCCAGCAGCCTGGAGGCGAAACCGTACAATGAGCAGTTCTTC
>TRBV27|TRBJ2-7|.|.
CASSLRPVGRASYEQYF
TGTGCCAGCAGTTTACGGCCGGTGGGGAGAGCATCCTACGAGCAGTACTTC
>TRBV11-3|TRBJ1-1|.|.
CASSPQQNTEAFF
TGTGCCAGCAGCCCTCAACAGAACACTGAAGCTTTCTTT
>TRBV4-3|TRBJ1-6|.|.
CASSQDDTGTAPLHF
TGCGCCAGCAGCCAAGACGACACGGGTACAGCGCCCCTCCACTTT
>TRBV18|TRBJ1-2|.|.
CASSPPTSDYGYTF
TGTGCCAGCTCACCTCCAACATCGGACTATGGCTACACCTTC
>TRBV6-2/TRBV6-3|TRBJ1-2|.|.
CASTPRGVGYTF
TGTGCCAGCACCCCGCGCGGGGTCGGCTACACCTTC
>TRBV2|TRBJ1-1|.|TRBD1
CASSEWVGKGASFGNTEAFF
TGTGCCAGCAGTGAATGGGTGGGGAAGGGGGCTTCCTTTGGGAACACTGAAGCTTTCTTT
>TRBV19|TRBJ1-2|.|TRBD1
CASVGQGHGYTF
TGTGCCAGTGTGGGACAGGGGCATGGCTACACCTTC
>TRBV19|TRBJ1-4|.|.
CASAFRSTNEKLFF
TGTGCCAGTGCATTCAGATCCACTAATGAAAAACTGTTTTTT
>TRBV28|TRBJ1-2|.|.
CASRKTANYGYTF
TGTGCCAGCAGGAAGACAGCTAACTATGGCTACACCTTC
>TRBV6-5|TRBJ2-3|.|.
CASSYLRGSTDTQYF
TGTGCCAGCAGTTACCTACGGGGAAGCACAGATACGCAGTATTTT
>TRBV7-9|TRBJ2-7|.|TRBD1
CASSPSQGANYEQYF
TGTGCCAGCAGCCCTTCACAGGGGGCTAACTACGAGCAGTACTTC
>TRBV7-3|TRBJ1-3|once|TRBD1
CASGQVSSGNTIYF
TGTGCCAGCGGACAGGTGAGCTCTGGAAACACCATATATTTT
>TRBV30|TRBJ1-5|.|.
CAWSTRGAGNQPQHF
TGTGCCTGGAGTACTAGAGGGGCCGGCAATCAGCCCCAGCATTTT
>TRBV10-2|TRBJ2-7|.|.
CASSAGISYEQYF
TGCGCCAGCAGTGCTGGAATTTCCTACGAGCAGTACTTC
>TRBV13|TRBJ2-7|.|.
CASSLAESSYEQYF
TGTGCCAGCAGCTTAGCAGAAAGCAGCTACGAGCAGTACTTC
>TRBV5-1|TRBJ2-2|.|.
CASSPRQNTGELFF
TGCGCCAGCAGCCCTCGACAGAACACCGGGGAGCTGTTTTTT
>TRBV20-1|TRBJ2-7|.|.
CSASPGRLSYEQYF
TGCAGTGCTAGTCCGGGACGTCTCTCCTACGAGCAGTACTTC
>TRBV18|TRBJ1-1|.|.
CASSRGMESTDTEAFF
TGTGCCAGCTCACGGGGAATGGAATCGACCGACACTGAAGCTTTCTTT
>TRBV7-6|TRBJ1-1|once|.
CASSTRRGGLSRGRTEAFF
TGTGCCAGCAGCACTAGACGGGGAGGGTTATCCAGGGGACGGACTGAAGCTTTCTTT